This TCR beta chain was sequenced during a study of blood T cell repertoires in COVID-19. Study-level information: Both acute and convalescent COVID-19 samples were obtained from the United States, Italy and Spain. T cells, B-cell-depleted T cells, or PBMCs supplied cDNA or gDNA.

Germline V gene lookup returns CDR1 LNHDA and CDR2 SQIVND (reference sequence). This CDR3 region has 22 residues. The V gene lost 3 bases and the J gene lost 4 bases, with 36 bases spanning the gap. Under the authors' procedure: Amplifying reference gene primers gave estimates of nucleated cell counts. Generated by immunoSEQ multiplex PCR, the TCRdb table keeps only in-frame clones and is missing some. Clone size and V and J calls were adopted from that table, with D and trimming inferred from the DNA. The profile covers about 50,000 clones, with approximately 79% appearing a single time and roughly 27% taken by the ten largest.

The gene calls are TRBV19 and TRBJ1-2; TRBD1 is a possible D gene (5 bases). The sequencing input was peripheral blood. This receptor was obtained from a man in his 70s with acute or convalescent COVID-19. CDR3 amino acids: CASSIPAAMVTTPGLIGYGYTF. The CDR3 DNA sequence: TGTGCCAGTAGTATCCCCGCGGCGATGGTAACTACGCCAGGGTTAATAGGCTATGGCTACACCTTC.